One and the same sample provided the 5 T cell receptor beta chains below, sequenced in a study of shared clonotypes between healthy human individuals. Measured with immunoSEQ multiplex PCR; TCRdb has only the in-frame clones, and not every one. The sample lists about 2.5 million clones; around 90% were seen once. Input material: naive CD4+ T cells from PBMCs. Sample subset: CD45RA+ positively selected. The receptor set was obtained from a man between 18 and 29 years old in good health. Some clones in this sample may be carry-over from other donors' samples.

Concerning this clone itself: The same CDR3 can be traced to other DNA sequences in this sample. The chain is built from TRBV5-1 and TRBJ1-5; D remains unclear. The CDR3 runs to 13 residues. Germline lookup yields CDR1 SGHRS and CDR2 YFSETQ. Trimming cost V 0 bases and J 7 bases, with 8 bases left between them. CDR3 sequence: CASSLVPDQPQHF. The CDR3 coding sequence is TGCGCCAGCAGCTTGGTGCCGGACCAGCCCCAGCATTTT.

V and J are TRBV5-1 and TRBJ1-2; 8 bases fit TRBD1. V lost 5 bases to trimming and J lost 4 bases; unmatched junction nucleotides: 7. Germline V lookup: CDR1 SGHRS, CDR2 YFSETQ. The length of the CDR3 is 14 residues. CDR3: CASRTTGGAYGYTF. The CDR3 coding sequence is TGCGCCAGCAGGACCACAGGGGGTGCCTATGGCTACACCTTC. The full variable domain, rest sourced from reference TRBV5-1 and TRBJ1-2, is KAGVTQTPRYLIKTRGQQVTLSCSPISGHRSVSWYQQTPGQGLQFLFEYFSETQRNKGNFPGRFSGRQFSNSRSEMNVSTLELGDSALYLCASRTTGGAYGYTFGSGTRLTVV.

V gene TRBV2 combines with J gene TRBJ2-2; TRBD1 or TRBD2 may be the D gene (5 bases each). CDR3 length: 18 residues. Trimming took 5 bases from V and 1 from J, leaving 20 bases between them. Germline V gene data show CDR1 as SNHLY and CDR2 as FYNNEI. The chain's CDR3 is CASSSPTTGTENTGELFF. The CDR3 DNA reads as TGTGCCAGCAGTTCACCCACGACCGGGACGGAGAACACCGGGGAGCTGTTTTTT.

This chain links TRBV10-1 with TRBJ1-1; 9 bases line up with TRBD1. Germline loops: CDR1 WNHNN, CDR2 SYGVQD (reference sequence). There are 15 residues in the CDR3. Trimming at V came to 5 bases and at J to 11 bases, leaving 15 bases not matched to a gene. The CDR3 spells CASSYLQGALTEAFF. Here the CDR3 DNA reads TGCGCCAGCAGTTACTTACAGGGGGCCCTTACCGAGGCTTTCTTT.

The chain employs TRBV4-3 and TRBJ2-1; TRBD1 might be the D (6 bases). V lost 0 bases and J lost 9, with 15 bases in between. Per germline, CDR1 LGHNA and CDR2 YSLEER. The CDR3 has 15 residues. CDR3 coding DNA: TGCGCCAGCAGCCAAGAAGGGGACACCTTCACTGAGCAGTTCTTC. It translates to CASSQEGDTFTEQFF.